These 17 T cell receptor beta chains came from one sample sequenced in a study of blood T cell repertoires in COVID-19. The assay was immunoSEQ multiplex PCR, and TCRdb's table has in-frame clones only and misses some. The sample holds 110,000 or so clones, around 84% seen once. The sample comprised peripheral blood. These receptors came from a man between 35 and 55 years old with acute or convalescent COVID-19.

V gene TRBV7-8 combines with J gene TRBJ1-3, with a weak D call TRBD1 (5 bases). V shed 5 bases and J shed 4 bases, with 15 bases lying between them. The CDR3 has 15 residues. From germline, CDR1 is SGHVS and CDR2 FQNEAQ. The CDR3 DNA reads TGTGCCAGCAGCCTTACTGGGGGACTGGGAAACACCATATATTTT. Translating gives CASSLTGGLGNTIYF.

This clone was counted a single time. The rearrangement uses TRBV7-3 and TRBJ1-1; D uncertain. V dropped 5 bases and J dropped 1 base, with 8 bases sitting between them. The length of the CDR3 is 13 residues. CDR1 is SGHTA, CDR2 FQGTGA, per germline. CDR3 region: CASSESGNTEAFF. DNA of the CDR3: TGTGCCAGCAGCGAATCGGGGAACACTGAAGCTTTCTTT.

The J gene is TRBJ2-7, the V gene TRBV4-1; 7 bases fit TRBD1. The CDR3 has 13 amino acids. Trimming at V came to 2 bases and at J to 3 bases, leaving 1 base not matched to a gene. Germline V CDR1 and CDR2: MGHRA, YSYEKL. CDR3 in amino acids: CASSQWDSYEQYF. The CDR3 DNA follows: TGCGCCAGCAGCCAATGGGACAGCTACGAGCAGTACTTC.

The chain joins TRBV5-1 to TRBJ2-7; 9 bases fit TRBD2. The germline V gene has CDR1 SGHRS and CDR2 YFSETQ. CDR3 length: 16 amino acids. V lost 0 bases, J lost 5 bases, and 9 bases stayed unmatched. In nucleotides, the CDR3 is TGCGCCAGCAGCTTGGGCTCGGGACTAGCTCCTCACGAGCAGTACTTC. This translates into CASSLGSGLAPHEQYF.

This clone was found a few times. The V gene is TRBV19, the J gene TRBJ1-5, with TRBD1 matching 8 bases. Trimming cost V 5 bases and J 4 bases; bases outside gene matches: 7. CDR1 and CDR2 (germline): LNHDA, SQIVND (reference sequence). The CDR3 is 15 residues long. In DNA form, the CDR3 reads TGTGCCAGTAGTGTGCGGACAGGGAGAAATCAGCCCCAGCATTTT. Its protein is CASSVRTGRNQPQHF.

The chain is built from TRBV24-1 and TRBJ2-1; TRBD2 agrees at 11 bases. V shed 7 bases and J 13 bases; nucleotides not matched to a gene: 11. Looked up from germline, CDR1 is KGHDR and CDR2 is SFDVKD. This CDR3 comprises 14 residues. Here the CDR3 reads CATSAPGLAAPQFF. For the CDR3, the DNA is TGTGCCACCAGCGCACCGGGACTAGCGGCCCCCCAGTTCTTC.

This chain uses TRBV27 with TRBJ1-1; D gene uncertain. Trimming cost V 2 bases and J 0 bases, with 7 bases left between them. The CDR3 extends over 14 amino acids. The germline gives CDR1 MNHEY, CDR2 SMNVEV (reference sequence). The CDR3 nucleotides read TGTGCCAGCAGTTTAACGGTCCTGAACACTGAAGCTTTCTTT. It encodes CASSLTVLNTEAFF.

The chain carries TRBV29-1 and TRBJ2-5, with TRBD1 as a possible D gene (5 bases). In germline, CDR1 is SQVTM, CDR2 ANQGSEA. The ends were cut back, 5 bases at V and 2 bases at J, with 12 bases in the middle. The CDR3 length is 13 residues. This CDR3 is CSVPQERQETQYF. The DNA for the CDR3 is TGCAGCGTTCCACAGGAACGACAAGAGACCCAGTACTTC.

The chain has TRBV6-1 and TRBJ1-3; 7 nucleotides align to TRBD1. Germline lookup yields CDR1 MNHNS and CDR2 SASEGT. V lost 4 bases, J lost 4 bases, and 10 bases stayed unmatched. This CDR3 comprises 16 residues. The CDR3 is CASSGDQGGNGNTIYF. For the CDR3, the DNA is TGTGCCAGCAGTGGTGATCAAGGGGGCAACGGAAACACCATATATTTT.

The J gene is TRBJ2-7, the V gene TRBV2; 7 bases agree with TRBD2. The CDR3 has 12 amino acids. Per the germline V gene, CDR1 is SNHLY and CDR2 is FYNNEI. V was clipped by 4 bases and J by 4 bases; unmatched bases: 1. CDR3 sequence (DNA): TGTGCCAGCAGTGGGGAGGGGTACGAGCAGTACTTC. It translates to CASSGEGYEQYF.

This chain uses TRBV19 with TRBJ2-3, with a possible D match to TRBD1 (6 bases). Trimming left V 3 bases short and J 1 base short, with 14 bases between. CDR1 is LNHDA, CDR2 SQIVND, per germline (reference sequence). The CDR3 consists of 16 residues. The CDR3 DNA follows: TGTGCCAGTAGTATTCGTCGAAAGGGGGGCACAGATACGCAGTATTTT. As protein: CASSIRRKGGTDTQYF.

V usage is TRBV7-9 and J usage is TRBJ2-2; 7 bases match TRBD1. The CDR3 extends over 13 amino acids. J was trimmed by 7 bases and V by 6 bases; bases with no gene match: 5. From germline, CDR1 is SEHNR and CDR2 FQNEAQ (reference sequence). The DNA for the CDR3 is TGTGCCAGCAGTTCACAGGGGTTCGGGGAGCTGTTTTTT. Its protein is CASSSQGFGELFF.

The J gene is TRBJ1-2, the V gene TRBV4-3; 7 bases agree with TRBD1. The CDR3 is made up of 15 amino acids. From germline, CDR1 is LGHNA and CDR2 YSLEER. V lost 2 bases, J lost 2 bases, and 5 bases stayed unmatched. The CDR3 protein is CASSQSPGQNYGYTF. Written as DNA, the CDR3 is TGCGCCAGCAGCCAATCTCCGGGACAGAACTATGGCTACACCTTC.

About this clone: The limits of the CDR3 on the DNA are not certain, so only TCRdb's listed CDR3 is given. This sequence joins TRBV24-1 and TRBJ2-3; TRBD1, the table's D call, was not compared with the DNA. Both ends counted, the CDR3 spans 14 residues. Looked up from germline, CDR1 is KGHDR and CDR2 is SFDVKD. The CDR3 loop is CATSVPGDRDTQYF.

This chain uses TRBV24-1 with TRBJ2-6; no firm D call. This CDR3 region has 14 residues. Germline-derived CDR1 and CDR2 are KGHDR and SFDVKD. Between the trimmed V and J ends, which lost 6 bases and 0 bases, there was a span of 5 bases. CDR3 DNA: TGTGCCACCAGTCTCTCCTCTGGGGCCAACGTCCTGACTTTC. This translates into CATSLSSGANVLTF.

The rearrangement links TRBV24-1 to TRBJ2-3, with 10 bases lining up with TRBD1. In germline, CDR1 is KGHDR, CDR2 SFDVKD. The CDR3 runs to 18 residues. After removal of 1 base from V and 4 bases from J, the junction contained 10 bases not matched to a gene. CDR3 DNA sequence: TGTGCCACCAGTGATTTTTCCACCGGGACAGGGGTTTCAGATACGCAGTATTTT. Its protein is CATSDFSTGTGVSDTQYF.

V and J are TRBV5-5 and TRBJ2-7; D call uncertain. The V end lost 4 bases, the J end lost 3 bases, and 5 bases lay between the germline ends. The CDR3 is 11 amino acids. Germline lookup yields CDR1 SGHKS and CDR2 YYEKEE (reference sequence). The CDR3 loop reads CASSLRYEQYF. CDR3 nucleotides: TGTGCCAGCAGCCTTCGCTACGAGCAGTACTTC.